The 25 T cell receptor beta chains given below trace back to one sample, sequenced in a study of cytomegalovirus exposure and HLA in healthy donors. Primers for the PCR totalled 60 Vbeta and 13 Jbeta. TCRdb keeps only in-frame clones here, not all; method: immunoSEQ multiplex PCR. The sample shows 100,000 to 150,000 clones, around 74% of them seen only once. The sample consisted of PBMCs. The source is a man aged 40-55 years in good health and CMV-seropositive.

The rearrangement uses TRBV2 and TRBJ2-2, with 8 bases matching TRBD1. The germline CDR1 and CDR2 sequences are SNHLY and FYNNEI. The V segment lost 6 bases and the J segment 5 bases; nucleotides outside the gene matches: 8. This CDR3 is 15 amino acids long. The CDR3: CASREDRVGTGELFF. CDR3 in DNA: TGTGCCAGCAGGGAGGACAGGGTTGGAACCGGGGAGCTGTTTTTT.

The gene calls are TRBV5-4 and TRBJ1-1; no clear D gene. The V end lost 4 bases, the J end lost 8 bases, and 9 bases lay between the germline ends. Germline V gene data show CDR1 as SGHNT and CDR2 as YYREEE (reference sequence). This CDR3 is 11 amino acids long. The CDR3 sequence: CASSLGPEAFF. The CDR3 DNA reads TGTGCCAGCAGCCTTGGCCCAGAAGCTTTCTTT.

This clone was observed a handful of times. The rearrangement uses TRBV27 and TRBJ2-3, with no clear D. Trimming shortened V by 1 base and J by 1 base, and 9 bases separated the two germline ends. The CDR3 is 15 amino acids. Germline loops: CDR1 MNHEY, CDR2 SMNVEV (reference sequence). The CDR3 sequence is CASSLFRSRTDTQYF. The CDR3, as DNA: TGTGCCAGCAGTTTATTTCGGAGTCGCACAGATACGCAGTATTTT.

The CDR3, as DNA: TGTGCCAGCAGTTTAAACAGTGTCATCAATCAGCCCCAGCATTTT. It translates to CASSLNSVINQPQHF. This chain connects TRBV27 to TRBJ1-5; D ambiguous. Germline V gene data show CDR1 as MNHEY and CDR2 as SMNVEV (reference sequence). The V end lost 2 bases, the J end lost 3 bases, and 11 bases lay between the germline ends. The CDR3 contains 15 residues.

V and J are TRBV6-5 and TRBJ1-3; no clear D. The V end lost 0 bases, the J end lost 0 bases, and 9 bases lay between the germline ends. The CDR3 is 16 residues long. The V gene's germline CDR1 is MNHEY and CDR2 SVGAGI. In DNA form, the CDR3 reads TGTGCCAGCAGTTACTCGAGGAGCAGCTCTGGAAACACCATATATTTT. Protein: CASSYSRSSSGNTIYF.

The V gene is TRBV13, the J gene TRBJ1-4, with 12 bases identical to TRBD1. Germline V gives CDR1 PRHDT, CDR2 FYEKMQ (reference sequence). The ends lost 5 bases at V and 7 bases at J; junction bases unmatched: 5. CDR3 length: 15 residues. The CDR3 DNA sequence: TGTGCCAGCAGCGAGGGACAGGGGGCAAGTGAAAAACTGTTTTTT. Amino acids: CASSEGQGASEKLFF.

The DNA of the CDR3 is TGCGCCAGCAGCCAAGATGGCGGACAGGGGGCGCGTGACAATCAGCCCCAGCATTTT. It translates to CASSQDGGQGARDNQPQHF. The chain couples TRBV4-1 to TRBJ1-5; 11 bases are shared with TRBD1. CDR3 length: 19 residues. The germline CDR1 and CDR2 sequences are MGHRA and YSYEKL. With V trimmed by 0 bases and J by 3 bases, 10 bases remained unmatched.

This chain links TRBV25-1 with TRBJ2-1; possibly TRBD2 for D (5 bases). The ends were cut back, 4 bases at V and 0 bases at J, with 10 bases in the middle. Per germline, CDR1 MGHDK and CDR2 SYGVNS. The CDR3 spans 15 residues. CDR3 in DNA: TGTGCCAGCAGTGTCTGGAGGAGCTCCTACAATGAGCAGTTCTTC. This encodes CASSVWRSSYNEQFF. Complete variable domain (other parts from reference TRBV25-1 and TRBJ2-1): EADIYQTPRYLVIGTGKKITLECSQTMGHDKMYWYQQDPGMELHLIHYSYGVNSTEKGDLSSESTVSRIRTEHFPLTLESARPSHTSQYLCASSVWRSSYNEQFFGPGTRLTVL.

The chain uses TRBV6-6 and TRBJ1-5, with TRBD1 as a possible D gene (6 bases). The CDR3 is 15 residues long. Germline assignment: CDR1 MNHNY and CDR2 SVGAGI (reference sequence). V was trimmed by 6 bases and J by 0 bases, leaving 12 bases between them. The CDR3 nucleotides read TGTGCCAGCAGCCTCGACAGGAATAGCAATCAGCCCCAGCATTTT. The encoded protein is CASSLDRNSNQPQHF.

The chain carries TRBV11-2 and TRBJ2-7, with D uncertain. CDR3 length: 13 amino acids. V lost 3 bases, J lost 0 bases, and 6 bases lay in between. The V gene's germline CDR1 is SGHAT and CDR2 FQNNGV. The CDR3 sequence is CASSLHSSYEQYF. CDR3 DNA: TGTGCCAGCAGCTTGCACAGCTCCTACGAGCAGTACTTC.

The chain employs TRBV6-4 and TRBJ2-3; 9 nucleotides agree with TRBD2. V dropped 2 bases and J dropped 1; count of bases not matched to a gene: 1. This CDR3 region has 15 residues. CDR1 is MRHNA and CDR2 is SNTAGT in the germline V gene. CDR3 sequence reads: CASSDVAGGTDTQYF. The CDR3 DNA is TGTGCCAGCAGTGACGTAGCGGGGGGCACAGATACGCAGTATTTT.

V gene TRBV25-1 combines with J gene TRBJ2-7; D unresolved. This CDR3 is 12 amino acids long. V was pared by 3 bases and J by 3 bases, with 6 bases between. Per the germline V gene, CDR1 is MGHDK and CDR2 is SYGVNS. CDR3 sequence (DNA): TGTGCCAGCAGTGACAACGGCTACGAGCAGTACTTC. Protein product: CASSDNGYEQYF.

This sequence joins TRBV6-6 and TRBJ1-1; 9 bases match TRBD1. The V segment lost 5 bases and the J segment 2 bases; nucleotides outside the gene matches: 3. In germline, CDR1 is MNHNY, CDR2 SVGAGI (reference sequence). This CDR3 comprises 14 residues. The CDR3 nucleotides are TGTGCCAGCAGTCTGGACAGGGGTAACACTGAAGCTTTCTTT. As protein: CASSLDRGNTEAFF.

This clone was seen a handful of times. The chain uses TRBV5-1 and TRBJ2-3; unclear D gene. The germline CDR1 and CDR2 sequences are SGHRS and YFSETQ. The V end was cut by 4 bases, the J end by 6 bases, with 15 bases between. This CDR3 contains 14 residues. In nucleotides, the CDR3 is TGCGCCAGCAGCCCTTGGGCCGGTTCCGATACGCAGTATTTT. Translating it yields CASSPWAGSDTQYF.

DNA for the CDR3: TGCGCCAGCAGCCAAAACCCGGTAGCTAACTATGGCTACACCTTC. It specifies CASSQNPVANYGYTF. The V and J genes are TRBV4-1 and TRBJ1-2; D unresolved. The CDR3 length is 15 residues. The V and J ends lost 2 bases and 0 bases respectively, with 10 bases between them. CDR1 MGHRA and CDR2 YSYEKL come from the germline V gene.

The J gene is TRBJ1-2, the V gene TRBV28; D not resolved. Trimming removed 2 bases at V and 10 bases at J, with 8 bases between. This CDR3 comprises 11 residues. Germline CDR1 reads MDHEN; CDR2 reads SYDVKM. CDR3 sequence: CASSLGLSYTF. The CDR3 coding sequence is TGTGCCAGCAGTTTAGGACTGTCCTACACCTTC.

This chain links TRBV1 with TRBJ1-1; the table's D call, TRBD1, has no DNA check behind it. TRBV1 is marked as a pseudogene. The CDR3 consists of 17 residues. The CDR3 protein is CTSSRKQGAGVNTEAFF. CDR3 sequence (DNA): TGCACCAGCAGCCGAAAACAGGGGGCTGGGGTGAACACTGAAGCTTTCTTT.

J is TRBJ2-3 and V is TRBV6-5; 9 bases fit TRBD1. Per the germline V gene, CDR1 is MNHEY and CDR2 is SVGAGI. CDR3 length: 14 amino acids. Trimming at V came to 5 bases and at J to 6 bases, leaving 6 bases not matched to a gene. The CDR3 DNA follows: TGTGCCAGCAGTAAACGGGACAGGGTCGATACGCAGTATTTT. As protein: CASSKRDRVDTQYF.

The chain combines TRBV5-8 with TRBJ2-7, with D possibly being TRBD2 (6 bases). The V end was cut by 3 bases, the J end by 0 bases, with 19 bases between. The germline V gene has CDR1 SGHTS and CDR2 YDEGEE. The CDR3 has 17 residues. The CDR3 reads CASSSGAGRWVSYEQYF. CDR3 nucleotide sequence: TGTGCCAGCAGCTCTGGGGCGGGACGTTGGGTCTCCTACGAGCAGTACTTC. Looking up the rest from reference TRBV5-8 and TRBJ2-7 gives the full variable domain: EAGVTQSPTHLIKTRGQQATLRCSPISGHTSVYWYQQALGLGLQFLLWYDEGEERNRGNFPPRFSGRQFPNYSSELNVNALELEDSALYLCASSSGAGRWVSYEQYFGPGTRLTVT.

The genes are TRBV4-2 and TRBJ2-3, with D possibly being TRBD1 (5 bases). The germline V gene encodes CDR1 LGHNA and CDR2 YNFKEQ. The CDR3 has 16 residues. V lost 0 bases and J 3 bases, leaving 13 bases between the germline ends. As DNA, the CDR3 is TGTGCCAGCAGCCAAGATGGGCAGGGTGGGACAGATACGCAGTATTTT. Translated, it gives CASSQDGQGGTDTQYF.

The chain links TRBV7-9 to TRBJ2-3, with 7 bases lining up with TRBD1. This CDR3 spans 15 amino acids. The V and J ends lost 5 bases and 2 bases, in that order; junction bases with no gene match: 7. Germline lookup yields CDR1 SEHNR and CDR2 FQNEAQ (reference sequence). CDR3 in amino acids: CASSPEGQSTDTQYF. CDR3 in DNA: TGTGCCAGCAGCCCTGAGGGACAGTCCACAGATACGCAGTATTTT. The full variable domain, with the rest looked up from reference TRBV7-9 and TRBJ2-3, is DTGVSQNPRHKITKRGQNVTFRCDPISEHNRLYWYRQTLGQGPEFLTYFQNEAQLEKSRLLSDRFSAERPKGSFSTLEIQRTEQGDSAMYLCASSPEGQSTDTQYFGPGTRLTVL.

There are a few counts of this clone. This chain joins TRBV5-1 and TRBJ1-2; D gene unclear. Germline CDR1 reads SGHRS; CDR2 reads YFSETQ. The V and J ends lost 5 bases and 4 bases respectively, with 12 bases between them. CDR3 length: 13 residues. The CDR3 sequence: CASSLDPVYGYTF. The CDR3 DNA is TGCGCCAGCAGTTTAGATCCCGTCTATGGCTACACCTTC.

This clone came up once. The V call is TRBV15, the J call TRBJ2-3, with TRBD2 identical over 8 bases. Germline V gene lookup returns CDR1 LNHNV and CDR2 YYDKDF (reference sequence). V dropped 0 bases and J dropped 0; count of bases not matched to a gene: 5. CDR3 length equals 17 residues. This CDR3 reads CATSRDELAVSTDTQYF. The CDR3, as DNA: TGTGCCACCAGCAGAGATGAACTAGCGGTGAGCACAGATACGCAGTATTTT.

CDR3 region: CASSSIRDRDHYGYTF. CDR3 sequence (DNA): TGTGCCAGCAGTTCGATCCGGGACAGGGATCACTATGGCTACACCTTC. This sequence joins TRBV2 and TRBJ1-2; 9 bases match TRBD1. This CDR3 is 16 amino acids long. J gave up 3 bases and V 5 bases, and 10 bases lay outside the gene matches. From germline, CDR1 is SNHLY and CDR2 FYNNEI.

This chain connects TRBV5-3 to TRBJ1-5; the D is unclear. TRBV5-3 falls under the ORF class, with uncertain function. The V and J ends lost 1 base and 3 bases respectively, with 11 bases between them. This CDR3 is 15 amino acids long. The CDR3 DNA follows: TGTGCCAGAAGCTTGTTATCCTCCTCCAATCAGCCCCAGCATTTT. This sequence encodes CARSLLSSSNQPQHF.